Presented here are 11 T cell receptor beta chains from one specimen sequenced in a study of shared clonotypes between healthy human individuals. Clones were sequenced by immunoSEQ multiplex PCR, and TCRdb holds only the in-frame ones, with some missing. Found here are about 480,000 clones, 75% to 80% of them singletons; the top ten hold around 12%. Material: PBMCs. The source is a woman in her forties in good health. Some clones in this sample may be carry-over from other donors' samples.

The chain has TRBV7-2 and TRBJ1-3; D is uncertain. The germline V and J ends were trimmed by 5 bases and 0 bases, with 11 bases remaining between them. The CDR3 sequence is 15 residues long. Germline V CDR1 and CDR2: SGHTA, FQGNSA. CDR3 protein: CASSLGGVSGNTIYF. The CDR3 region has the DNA TGTGCCAGCAGCCTCGGCGGGGTCTCTGGAAACACCATATATTTT.

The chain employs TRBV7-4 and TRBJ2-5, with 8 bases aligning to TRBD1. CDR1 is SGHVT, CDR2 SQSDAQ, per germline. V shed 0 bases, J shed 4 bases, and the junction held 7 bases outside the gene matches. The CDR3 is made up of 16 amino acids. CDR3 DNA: TGTGCCAGCAGCTTAGCGGGACAGGAGGGGGGAGAGACCCAGTACTTC. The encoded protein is CASSLAGQEGGETQYF.

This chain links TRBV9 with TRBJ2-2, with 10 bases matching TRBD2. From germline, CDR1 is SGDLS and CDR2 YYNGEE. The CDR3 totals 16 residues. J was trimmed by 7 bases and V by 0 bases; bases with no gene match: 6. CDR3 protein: CASSVALAGAVGELFF. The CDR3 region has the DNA TGTGCCAGCAGCGTAGCGCTAGCGGGAGCGGTCGGGGAGCTGTTTTTT.

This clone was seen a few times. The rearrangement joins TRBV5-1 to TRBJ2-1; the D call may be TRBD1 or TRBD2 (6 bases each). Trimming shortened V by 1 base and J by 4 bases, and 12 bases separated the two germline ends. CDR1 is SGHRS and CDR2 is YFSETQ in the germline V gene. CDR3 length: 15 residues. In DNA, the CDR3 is TGCGCCAGCAGCTTGCGTACAGGGAGGTACAATGAGCAGTTCTTC. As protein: CASSLRTGRYNEQFF.

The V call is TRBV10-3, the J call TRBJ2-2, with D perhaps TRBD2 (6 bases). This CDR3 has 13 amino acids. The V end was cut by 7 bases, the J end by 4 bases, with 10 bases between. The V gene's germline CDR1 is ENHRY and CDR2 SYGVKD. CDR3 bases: TGTGCCATCACCGGGACTCGCACCGGGGAGCTGTTTTTT. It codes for CAITGTRTGELFF.

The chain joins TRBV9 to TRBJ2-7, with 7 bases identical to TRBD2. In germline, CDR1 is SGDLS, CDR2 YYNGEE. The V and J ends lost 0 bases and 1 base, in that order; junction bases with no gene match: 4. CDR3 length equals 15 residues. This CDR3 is CASSVASGESYEQYF. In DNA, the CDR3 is TGTGCCAGCAGCGTAGCCAGCGGGGAATCCTACGAGCAGTACTTC.

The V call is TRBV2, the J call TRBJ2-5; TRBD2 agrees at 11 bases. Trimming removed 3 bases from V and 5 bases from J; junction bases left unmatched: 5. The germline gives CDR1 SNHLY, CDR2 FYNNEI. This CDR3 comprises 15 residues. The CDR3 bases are TGTGCCAGCAGTGATAGTAGCGGGAGGGTTGAGACCCAGTACTTC. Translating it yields CASSDSSGRVETQYF.

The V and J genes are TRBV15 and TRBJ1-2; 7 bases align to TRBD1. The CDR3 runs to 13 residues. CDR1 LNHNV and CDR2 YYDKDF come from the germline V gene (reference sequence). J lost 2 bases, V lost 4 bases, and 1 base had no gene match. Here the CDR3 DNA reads TGTGCCACCAGCACGGACAGGAACTATGGCTACACCTTC. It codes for CATSTDRNYGYTF. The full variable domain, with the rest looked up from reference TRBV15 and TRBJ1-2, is DAMVIQNPRYQVTQFGKPVTLSCSQTLNHNVMYWYQQKSSQAPKLLFHYYDKDFNNEADTPDNFQSRRPNTSFCFLDIRSPGLGDTAMYLCATSTDRNYGYTFGSGTRLTVV.

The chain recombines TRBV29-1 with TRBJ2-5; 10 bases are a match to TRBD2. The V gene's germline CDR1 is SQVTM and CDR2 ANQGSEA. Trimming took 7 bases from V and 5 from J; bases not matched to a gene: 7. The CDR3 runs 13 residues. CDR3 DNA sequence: TGCAGCGCTTGCGTTAGCGGGGGGGAGACCCAGTACTTC. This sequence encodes CSACVSGGETQYF.

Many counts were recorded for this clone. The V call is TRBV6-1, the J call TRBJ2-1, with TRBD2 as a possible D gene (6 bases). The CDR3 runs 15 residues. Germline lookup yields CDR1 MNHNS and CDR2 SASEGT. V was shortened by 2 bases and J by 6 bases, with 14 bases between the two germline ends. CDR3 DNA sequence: TGTGCCAGCAGTGAACGACTAGAAATGCCCAATGAGCAGTTCTTC. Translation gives CASSERLEMPNEQFF.

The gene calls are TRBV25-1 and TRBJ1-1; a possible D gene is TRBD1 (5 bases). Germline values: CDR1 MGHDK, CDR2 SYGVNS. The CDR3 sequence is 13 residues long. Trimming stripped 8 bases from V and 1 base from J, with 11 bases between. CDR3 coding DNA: TGTGCCAGCCAGGTACAGGCGAACACTGAAGCTTTCTTT. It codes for CASQVQANTEAFF. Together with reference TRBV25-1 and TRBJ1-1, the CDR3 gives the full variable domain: EADIYQTPRYLVIGTGKKITLECSQTMGHDKMYWYQQDPGMELHLIHYSYGVNSTEKGDLSSESTVSRIRTEHFPLTLESARPSHTSQYLCASQVQANTEAFFGQGTRLTVV.